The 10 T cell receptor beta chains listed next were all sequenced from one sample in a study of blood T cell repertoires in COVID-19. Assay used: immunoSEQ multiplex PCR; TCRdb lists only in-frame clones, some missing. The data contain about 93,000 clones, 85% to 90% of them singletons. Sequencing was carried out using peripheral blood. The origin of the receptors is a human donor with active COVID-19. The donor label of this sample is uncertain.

CDR3: CASSALAGGTYNEQFF. CDR3 DNA: TGTGCCAGCAGCGCATTAGCGGGGGGTACCTACAATGAGCAGTTCTTC. The rearrangement links TRBV5-6 to TRBJ2-1; 10 bases fit TRBD2. Trimming cost V 4 bases and J 2 bases; bases outside gene matches: 6. CDR1 and CDR2 (germline): SGHDT, YYEEEE. This CDR3 is built from 16 residues.

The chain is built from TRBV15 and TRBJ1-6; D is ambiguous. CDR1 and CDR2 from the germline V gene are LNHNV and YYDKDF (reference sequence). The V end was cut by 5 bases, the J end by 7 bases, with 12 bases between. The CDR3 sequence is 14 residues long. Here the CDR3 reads CATSPRFSNSPLHF. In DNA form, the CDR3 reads TGTGCCACCAGCCCAAGGTTTAGCAATTCACCCCTCCACTTT. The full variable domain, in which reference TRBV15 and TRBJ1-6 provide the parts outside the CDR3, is DAMVIQNPRYQVTQFGKPVTLSCSQTLNHNVMYWYQQKSSQAPKLLFHYYDKDFNNEADTPDNFQSRRPNTSFCFLDIRSPGLGDTAMYLCATSPRFSNSPLHFGNGTRLTVT.

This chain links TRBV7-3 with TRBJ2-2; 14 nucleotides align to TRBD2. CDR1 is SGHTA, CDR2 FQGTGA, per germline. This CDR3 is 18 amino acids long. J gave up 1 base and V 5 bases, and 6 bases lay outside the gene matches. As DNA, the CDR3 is TGTGCCAGCAGCATAGGGACTAGCGGGGGCCAGAACACCGGGGAGCTGTTTTTT. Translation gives CASSIGTSGGQNTGELFF.

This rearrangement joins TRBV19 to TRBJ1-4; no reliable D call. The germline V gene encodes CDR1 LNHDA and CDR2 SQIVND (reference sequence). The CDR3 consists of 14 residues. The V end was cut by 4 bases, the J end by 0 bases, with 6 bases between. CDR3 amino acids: CASSSGATNEKLFF. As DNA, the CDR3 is TGTGCCAGTAGTAGCGGGGCAACTAATGAAAAACTGTTTTTT.

As DNA, the CDR3 is TGCGCCAGCAGCCAAGACAGGTCAGGGCGCAGCTATGGCTACACCTTC. Its protein is CASSQDRSGRSYGYTF. The gene calls are TRBV10-2 and TRBJ1-2; weak D call: TRBD1 (6 bases). Germline V gene lookup returns CDR1 WSHSY and CDR2 SAAADI. The germline V and J ends were trimmed by 6 bases and 4 bases, with 21 bases remaining between them. The CDR3 is 16 amino acids.

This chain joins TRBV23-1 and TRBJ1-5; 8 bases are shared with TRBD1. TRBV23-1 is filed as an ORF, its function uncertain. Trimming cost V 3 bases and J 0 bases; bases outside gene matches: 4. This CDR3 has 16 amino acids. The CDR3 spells CASSQGTGDSNQPQHF. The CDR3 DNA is TGCGCCAGCAGTCAGGGGACAGGTGATAGCAATCAGCCCCAGCATTTT.

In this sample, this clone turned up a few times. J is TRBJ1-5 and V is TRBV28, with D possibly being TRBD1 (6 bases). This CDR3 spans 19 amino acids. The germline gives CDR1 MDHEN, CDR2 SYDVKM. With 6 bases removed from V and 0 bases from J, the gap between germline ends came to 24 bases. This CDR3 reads CASRIRDTGLRYSNQPQHF. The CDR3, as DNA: TGTGCCAGCAGGATACGGGACACGGGGCTGAGGTATAGCAATCAGCCCCAGCATTTT.

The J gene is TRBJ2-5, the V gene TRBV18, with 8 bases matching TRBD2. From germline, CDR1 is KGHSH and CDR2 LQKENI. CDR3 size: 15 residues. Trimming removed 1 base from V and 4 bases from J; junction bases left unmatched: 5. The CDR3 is CASSPRLAIGETQYF. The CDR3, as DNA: TGTGCCAGCTCACCACGACTAGCGATCGGAGAGACCCAGTACTTC.

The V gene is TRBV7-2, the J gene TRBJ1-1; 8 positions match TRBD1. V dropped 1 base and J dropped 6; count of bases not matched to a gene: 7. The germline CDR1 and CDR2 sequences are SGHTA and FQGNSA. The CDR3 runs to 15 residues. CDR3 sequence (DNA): TGTGCCAGCAGCTTAGGGGGGACAGGTCGGCCTGAAGCTTTCTTT. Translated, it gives CASSLGGTGRPEAFF. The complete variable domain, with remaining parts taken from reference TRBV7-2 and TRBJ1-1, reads GAGVSQSPSNKVTEKGKDVELRCDPISGHTALYWYRQSLGQGLEFLIYFQGNSAPDKSGLPSDRFSAERTGGSVSTLTIQRTQQEDSAVYLCASSLGGTGRPEAFFGQGTRLTVV.

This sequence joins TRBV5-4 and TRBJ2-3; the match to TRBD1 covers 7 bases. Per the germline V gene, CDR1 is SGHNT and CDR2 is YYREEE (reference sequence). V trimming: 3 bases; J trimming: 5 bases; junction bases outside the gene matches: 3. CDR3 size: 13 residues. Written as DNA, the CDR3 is TGTGCCAGCAGCTCCCGGGACAGAGATACGCAGTATTTT. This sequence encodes CASSSRDRDTQYF.